This T cell receptor beta chain was recovered during a study of patients and donors after allogeneic stem cell transplantation. The length of the CDR3 is 15 residues. Germline V gives CDR1 LGHDT, CDR2 YNNKEL (reference sequence). Unmatched junction bases numbered 3, after V lost 3 bases and J lost 2 bases. TCRdb called the RT-PCR reads again in MiXCR, with one record for every CDR3 protein. Among about a million distinct CDR3 sequences listed, approximately 19% were seen once. This TCR was sampled from a human donor who was either an allogeneic HSCT recipient or a stem cell or donor lymphocyte infusion donor (not recorded which). It is not recorded whose cells these are; they may come from a transplant donor. Sequencing was done on a sample of blood, either unsorted or a sorted T cell fraction (not recorded which). The genes are TRBV3-1 and TRBJ2-3; 9 positions match TRBD2. The CDR3 DNA sequence: TGTGCCAGCAGCCAGGCGGGGGGGTACACAGATACGCAGTATTTT. Translation: CASSQAGGYTDTQYF.